These 15 T cell receptor beta chains were all obtained from the same sample, sequenced in a study of blood T cell repertoires in COVID-19. This table comes from immunoSEQ multiplex PCR, and its TCRdb copy is limited to in-frame clones, with some not included. This sample yields 250,000 to 350,000 clones, of which around 87% are seen a single time; 7.8% belongs to the top ten. Specimen: peripheral blood. The source of these receptors is a woman in her fifties or sixties who had recovered from COVID-19.

This sequence joins TRBV30 and TRBJ1-2, with 9 bases identical to TRBD1. Germline V lookup: CDR1 GTSNPN, CDR2 SVGIG (reference sequence). V was pared by 2 bases and J by 7 bases, with 5 bases of the junction left unmatched. This CDR3 contains 13 residues. As DNA, the CDR3 is TGTGCCTGGAGTAACAGGGGGCTGAGTGGCTACACCTTC. Translating it yields CAWSNRGLSGYTF. Complete variable domain (other parts from reference TRBV30 and TRBJ1-2): SQTIHQWPATLVQPVGSPLSLECTVEGTSNPNLYWYRQAAGRGLQLLFYSVGIGQISSEVPQNLSASRPQDRQFILSSKKLLLSDSGFYLCAWSNRGLSGYTFGSGTRLTVV.

V and J are TRBV10-2 and TRBJ2-1; 11 bases are shared with TRBD2. V lost 7 bases and J lost 6; bases outside the gene matches: 8. CDR1 WSHSY and CDR2 SAAADI come from the germline V gene. The CDR3 length is 15 residues. CDR3 bases: TGCGCCAGCACCTTAACTAGCGGGAGTACCAATGAGCAGTTCTTC. Translated, it gives CASTLTSGSTNEQFF.

The chain links TRBV28 to TRBJ2-7; TRBD1 matches 7 bases. V lost 7 bases, J lost 6 bases, and 9 bases stayed unmatched. Germline-derived CDR1 and CDR2 are MDHEN and SYDVKM. CDR3 length: 13 amino acids. CDR3 DNA sequence: TGTGCCAGCAATGCTCACAGGGGTGGCGAGCAGTACTTC. Protein: CASNAHRGGEQYF.

The rearrangement uses TRBV7-2 and TRBJ2-2; 7 bases fit TRBD2. CDR3 length: 15 residues. Trimming took 1 base from V and 4 from J; bases not matched to a gene: 3. CDR1 is SGHTA, CDR2 FQGNSA, per germline. For the CDR3, the DNA is TGTGCCAGCAGCTTAGGACTAGCCCTCACCGGGGAGCTGTTTTTT. This gives the protein CASSLGLALTGELFF.

V is TRBV6-2 or TRBV6-3 and J is TRBJ1-1, with a possible D match to TRBD1 (5 bases). CDR1 and CDR2 from the germline V gene are MNHEY and SVGEGT. The CDR3 covers 15 residues. Trimming pared 0 bases from V and 1 base from J, leaving 9 bases between. The CDR3 DNA follows: TGTGCCAGCAGTTACTCTCCGCAGGGGAACACTGAAGCTTTCTTT. It encodes CASSYSPQGNTEAFF.

The chain carries TRBV10-1 and TRBJ2-2; 9 positions match TRBD1. The CDR3 totals 15 residues. Germline trimming cut 3 bases from V and 3 bases from J; bases unmatched to any gene: 2. Per the germline V gene, CDR1 is WNHNN and CDR2 is SYGVQD (reference sequence). CDR3 residues: CASSERTGDTGELFF. CDR3 DNA: TGCGCCAGCAGTGAAAGGACAGGGGACACCGGGGAGCTGTTTTTT.

This chain uses TRBV11-2 with TRBJ2-3; 7 positions agree with TRBD2. The CDR3 extends over 14 amino acids. Germline CDR1 is SGHAT and CDR2 is FQNNGV. Unmatched junction bases numbered 15, after V lost 4 bases and J lost 14 bases. For the CDR3, the DNA is TGTGCCAGCAGCTACAACCCGGCGGGGGACTCCCCGTATTTT. The encoded protein is CASSYNPAGDSPYF.

This clone was seen just once. This rearrangement joins TRBV6-2 or TRBV6-3 to TRBJ2-1, with 8 nucleotides matching TRBD2. Germline CDR1 MNHEY, CDR2 SVGEGT. The CDR3 totals 15 residues. V was pared by 0 bases and J by 7 bases, with 5 bases of the junction left unmatched. CDR3 loop: CASSYSPGGPNEQFF. Written as DNA, the CDR3 is TGTGCCAGCAGTTACTCTCCGGGGGGGCCGAATGAGCAGTTCTTC.

The chain joins TRBV3-1 (or the pseudogene TRBV3-2) to TRBJ1-1; no clear D gene. CDR3 length equals 16 residues. The V gene lost 2 bases and the J gene lost 4 bases, with 17 bases spanning the gap. Germline CDR1 LGHDT, CDR2 YNNKEL (reference sequence). DNA for the CDR3: TGTGCCAGCAGCCAACCTCGCGCAGGCTCCGGCACTGAAGCTTTCTTT. Amino acids: CASSQPRAGSGTEAFF.

The chain combines TRBV3-1 (or the pseudogene TRBV3-2) with TRBJ1-1; possible D gene TRBD1, 6 bases. Per germline, CDR1 LGHDT and CDR2 YNNKEL (reference sequence). This CDR3 comprises 16 residues. V lost 0 bases and J lost 1, with 12 bases in between. Here the CDR3 reads CASSQDVGTPNTEAFF. In nucleotides, the CDR3 is TGTGCCAGCAGCCAAGATGTGGGGACACCGAACACTGAAGCTTTCTTT.

This chain connects TRBV27 to TRBJ2-1, with TRBD2 matching 14 bases. Losses at the gene ends were 5 bases for V and 4 bases for J; bases not matched to a gene: 4. CDR1 is MNHEY, CDR2 SMNVEV, per germline (reference sequence). The CDR3 loop spans 16 amino acids. The CDR3 loop is CASSRGTSGRYNEQFF. DNA of the CDR3: TGTGCCAGCAGTCGAGGGACTAGCGGGAGATACAATGAGCAGTTCTTC.

The chain joins TRBV7-2 to TRBJ2-5; TRBD1 matches 7 bases. V lost 3 bases to trimming and J lost 5 bases; unmatched junction nucleotides: 9. The germline V gene has CDR1 SGHTA and CDR2 FQGNSA. The CDR3 loop spans 15 amino acids. CDR3 in amino acids: CASSLNAGGRETQYF. CDR3 in DNA: TGTGCCAGCAGCTTGAACGCAGGGGGTAGGGAGACCCAGTACTTC. Filled out from reference TRBV7-2 and TRBJ2-5, the complete variable domain reads GAGVSQSPSNKVTEKGKDVELRCDPISGHTALYWYRQSLGQGLEFLIYFQGNSAPDKSGLPSDRFSAERTGGSVSTLTIQRTQQEDSAVYLCASSLNAGGRETQYFGPGTRLLVL.

V is TRBV2 and J is TRBJ1-4, with a tentative D call TRBD1 (6 bases). Trimming left V 6 bases short and J 4 bases short, with 18 bases between. The germline gives CDR1 SNHLY, CDR2 FYNNEI. The CDR3 contains 16 residues. The DNA for the CDR3 is TGTGCCAGCAGCCCTCTCTTAGGGGGTAGTAATGAAAAACTGTTTTTT. It encodes CASSPLLGGSNEKLFF.

This chain uses TRBV5-6 with TRBJ2-2; maybe TRBD1 (5 bases). Trimming removed 2 bases from V and 4 bases from J, with 6 bases in between. Germline loops: CDR1 SGHDT, CDR2 YYEEEE. CDR3 length: 13 residues. The CDR3 loop is CASSLGATGELFF. The CDR3, as DNA: TGTGCCAGCAGCTTAGGGGCCACCGGGGAGCTGTTTTTT.

The chain has TRBV5-6 and TRBJ1-4, with TRBD1 as a possible D gene (6 bases). Germline CDR1 reads SGHDT; CDR2 reads YYEEEE. The CDR3 length is 15 residues. The V gene lost 4 bases and the J gene lost 1 base, with 11 bases spanning the gap. The chain's CDR3 is CASSVTGRTNEKLFF. The CDR3 bases are TGTGCCAGCAGCGTCACAGGGCGAACTAATGAAAAACTGTTTTTT.